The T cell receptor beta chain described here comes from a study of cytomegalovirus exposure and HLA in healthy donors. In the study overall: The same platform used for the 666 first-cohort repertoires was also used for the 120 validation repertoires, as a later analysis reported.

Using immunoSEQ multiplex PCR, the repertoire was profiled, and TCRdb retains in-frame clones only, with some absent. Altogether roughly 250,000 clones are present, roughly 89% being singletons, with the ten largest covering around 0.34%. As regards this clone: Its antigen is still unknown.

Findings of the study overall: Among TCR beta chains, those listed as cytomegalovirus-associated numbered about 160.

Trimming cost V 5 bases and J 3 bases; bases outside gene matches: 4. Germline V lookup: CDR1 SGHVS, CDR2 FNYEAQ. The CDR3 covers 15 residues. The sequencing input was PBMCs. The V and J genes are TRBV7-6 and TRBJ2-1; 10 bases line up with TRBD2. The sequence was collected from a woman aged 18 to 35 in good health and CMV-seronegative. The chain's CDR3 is CASSSGGAFYNEQFF. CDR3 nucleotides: TGTGCCAGCAGCAGCGGGGGGGCCTTCTACAATGAGCAGTTCTTC.